One and the same sample provided the 21 T cell receptor beta chains below, sequenced in a study of T cell responses to AZD1222 COVID-19 vaccine. Clones were sequenced by immunoSEQ multiplex PCR, and TCRdb holds only the in-frame ones, with some missing. This table holds over 130,000 clones, roughly nine tenths found once. The specimen was peripheral blood, collected 28 days after the second AZD1222 dose. These TCRs come from an adult who received the AZD1222 COVID-19 vaccine.

The rearrangement joins TRBV29-1 to TRBJ2-5, with 10 bases fitting TRBD1. The germline gives CDR1 SQVTM, CDR2 ANQGSEA. The CDR3 totals 14 residues. V gave up 4 bases and J gave up 3 bases; unmatched junction bases: 5. CDR3 sequence: CSVGVGTGEETQYF. The CDR3, as DNA: TGCAGCGTTGGGGTCGGGACAGGGGAAGAGACCCAGTACTTC.

This clone was picked up a small number of times. This chain connects TRBV7-9 to TRBJ2-1; D is possibly TRBD1 (6 bases). Trimming took off 1 base at V and 4 bases at J, with 14 bases between the two ends. Germline lookup yields CDR1 SEHNR and CDR2 FQNEAQ (reference sequence). The CDR3 sequence is 16 residues long. Here the CDR3 reads CASSLGTGHPYNEQFF. CDR3 nucleotide sequence: TGTGCCAGCAGCTTAGGTACGGGACATCCATACAATGAGCAGTTCTTC.

The CDR3 DNA sequence: TGTGCCAGCTCCCGGGACAGAGATGAAGCTTTCTTT. Amino acid sequence: CASSRDRDEAFF. This sequence joins TRBV18 and TRBJ1-1; the match to TRBD1 covers 7 bases. Germline V gene data show CDR1 as KGHSH and CDR2 as LQKENI. The CDR3 sequence is 12 residues long. V lost 6 bases, J lost 7 bases, and 5 bases stayed unmatched.

This clone was counted once. The V and J genes are TRBV2 and TRBJ1-4; 8 bases align to TRBD1. Looked up from germline, CDR1 is SNHLY and CDR2 is FYNNEI. The trim removed 6 bases at V and 6 bases at J, leaving 9 bases unmatched. The CDR3 has 15 amino acids. Written as DNA, the CDR3 is TGTGCCAGCAGAGACCGGACAGGGTCGGATGAAAAACTGTTTTTT. Its translation: CASRDRTGSDEKLFF.

V is TRBV4-2 and J is TRBJ1-4; D not resolved. Germline V lookup: CDR1 LGHNA, CDR2 YNFKEQ. V was clipped by 0 bases and J by 6 bases, with 5 bases between them. CDR3 length equals 13 residues. CDR3 sequence: CASSQEFYEKLFF. CDR3 sequence (DNA): TGTGCCAGCAGCCAAGAGTTTTATGAAAAACTGTTTTTT.

This clone has a single count. The chain combines TRBV25-1 with TRBJ2-5, with TRBD2 matching over 9 bases. CDR1 is MGHDK and CDR2 is SYGVNS in the germline V gene. J lost 2 bases, V lost 1 base, and 5 bases had no gene match. The CDR3 spans 16 residues. Here the CDR3 DNA reads TGTGCCAGCAGTGAATTGGCGGGAGGGCCGCAAGAGACCCAGTACTTC. Protein sequence: CASSELAGGPQETQYF.

The V gene is TRBV19, the J gene TRBJ2-5; 7 positions match TRBD2. V shed 4 bases and J 5 bases; nucleotides not matched to a gene: 13. Germline V CDR1 and CDR2: LNHDA, SQIVND (reference sequence). This CDR3 comprises 16 residues. CDR3 region: CASSNPFAGVRETQYF. The CDR3 DNA reads TGTGCCAGTAGTAACCCCTTTGCGGGAGTCAGGGAGACCCAGTACTTC.

This chain uses TRBV7-2 with TRBJ1-1; D gene uncertain. Trimming shortened V by 4 bases and J by 4 bases, and 13 bases separated the two germline ends. Germline V gives CDR1 SGHTA, CDR2 FQGNSA. The CDR3 is 14 amino acids. This CDR3 is CASSWTETVTEAFF. DNA for the CDR3: TGTGCCAGCAGCTGGACGGAGACGGTCACTGAAGCTTTCTTT.

This sequence joins TRBV10-2 and TRBJ1-3; D unresolved. CDR1 WSHSY and CDR2 SAAADI come from the germline V gene. This CDR3 contains 14 residues. V lost 6 bases and J lost 2, with 11 bases in between. The CDR3 sequence is CASRAAAAGNTIYF. CDR3 coding DNA: TGCGCCAGCAGGGCGGCAGCCGCTGGAAACACCATATATTTT.

This clone was detected once. V usage is TRBV19 and J usage is TRBJ2-7; 8 bases are a match to TRBD1. Germline CDR1 reads LNHDA; CDR2 reads SQIVND (reference sequence). V dropped 3 bases and J dropped 4; count of bases not matched to a gene: 11. The length of the CDR3 is 16 residues. This CDR3 reads CASSIFPGQEGYEQYF. The CDR3, as DNA: TGTGCCAGTAGTATCTTTCCGGGACAGGAAGGGTACGAGCAGTACTTC.

This chain uses TRBV7-3 with TRBJ1-1; 8 bases agree with TRBD1. J lost 4 bases, V lost 4 bases, and 5 bases had no gene match. The germline V gene has CDR1 SGHTA and CDR2 FQGTGA. This CDR3 has 14 residues. The CDR3 DNA reads as TGTGCCAGCAGCTATAGTCAGGGGGCCACTGAAGCTTTCTTT. Amino acid sequence: CASSYSQGATEAFF.

J is TRBJ1-5 and V is TRBV5-4, with 7 bases identical to TRBD1. The trim removed 3 bases at V and 4 bases at J, leaving 7 bases unmatched. Germline V gene sequence: CDR1 SGHNT, CDR2 YYREEE (reference sequence). This CDR3 spans 15 amino acids. The CDR3 sequence: CASSSDGQANQPQHF. Written as DNA, the CDR3 is TGTGCCAGCAGCTCCGACGGACAGGCAAATCAGCCCCAGCATTTT. Looking up the rest from reference TRBV5-4 and TRBJ1-5 gives the full variable domain: ETGVTQSPTHLIKTRGQQVTLRCSSQSGHNTVSWYQQALGQGPQFIFQYYREEENGRGNFPPRFSGLQFPNYSSELNVNALELDDSALYLCASSSDGQANQPQHFGDGTRLSIL.

This chain links TRBV6-5 with TRBJ2-2, with D perhaps matching TRBD1 (5 bases). Trimming shortened V by 1 base and J by 4 bases, and 13 bases separated the two germline ends. The CDR3 is made up of 16 amino acids. Germline V CDR1 and CDR2: MNHEY, SVGAGI. CDR3 bases: TGTGCCAGCAGTTACTTCGGGCAGGGTGGCACCGGGGAGCTGTTTTTT. Its protein product is CASSYFGQGGTGELFF.

The V call is TRBV24-1, the J call TRBJ1-6; D call uncertain. Germline loops: CDR1 KGHDR, CDR2 SFDVKD. The CDR3 has 13 amino acids. Deletions cut 10 bases from V and 7 bases from J, with 13 bases between. CDR3 sequence (DNA): TGTGCCACGAGTTCGGAGGAGAATTCACCCCTCCACTTT. Translation: CATSSEENSPLHF.

The chain recombines TRBV9 with TRBJ1-5, with D hard to call. CDR1 and CDR2 from the germline V gene are SGDLS and YYNGEE. CDR3 length equals 13 residues. With 2 bases removed from V and 6 bases from J, the gap between germline ends came to 9 bases. In DNA form, the CDR3 reads TGTGCCAGCAGCGTCCACCTCGGTCAGCCCCAGCATTTT. Translating gives CASSVHLGQPQHF.

This clone has a handful of counts. The V gene is TRBV29-1, the J gene TRBJ1-2, with 7 bases matching TRBD1. The CDR3 extends over 13 amino acids. Per germline, CDR1 SQVTM and CDR2 ANQGSEA. V shed 3 bases, J shed 4 bases, and the junction held 5 bases outside the gene matches. The CDR3 reads CSVEEGAGYGYTF. The CDR3 bases are TGCAGCGTTGAGGAGGGGGCAGGCTATGGCTACACCTTC.

The V gene is TRBV6-6, the J gene TRBJ2-7; 8 nucleotides line up with TRBD2. CDR3 length equals 14 residues. CDR1 and CDR2 (germline): MNHNY, SVGAGI (reference sequence). The junction had 4 bases not matched to a gene; V was cut back by 4 bases and J by 2 bases. The CDR3 DNA reads TGTGCCAGCAGTTTTGATAGCGGGACCTACGAGCAGTACTTC. Amino acid sequence: CASSFDSGTYEQYF.

The CDR3 DNA reads TGCGCCAGCAGTGAGTTAGGGGAAAGTCCTTACGAGCAGTACTTC. Residues: CASSELGESPYEQYF. The J gene is TRBJ2-7, the V gene TRBV10-1; tentative D call: TRBD1 (5 bases). Germline CDR1 WNHNN, CDR2 SYGVQD (reference sequence). The length of the CDR3 is 15 residues. V lost 1 base and J 4 bases, leaving 14 bases between the germline ends.

The chain recombines TRBV3-1 (or the pseudogene TRBV3-2) with TRBJ2-1; 8 bases are a match to TRBD2. The CDR3 spans 13 residues. V lost 2 bases, J lost 9 bases, and 3 bases stayed unmatched. Germline assignment: CDR1 LGHDT and CDR2 YNNKEL (reference sequence). The CDR3 DNA is TGTGCCAGCAGCCAAAGCGGGAGTCGTGAGCAGTTCTTC. Encoded protein: CASSQSGSREQFF.

The chain is built from TRBV19 and TRBJ1-5; unclear D gene. This CDR3 has 13 amino acids. V lost 3 bases to trimming and J lost 7 bases, with 10 bases between them. Germline V CDR1 and CDR2: LNHDA, SQIVND (reference sequence). The CDR3 reads CASSMPGGQPQHF. CDR3 in DNA: TGTGCCAGTAGTATGCCGGGTGGGCAGCCCCAGCATTTT. Using reference TRBV19 and TRBJ1-5 for the parts outside the CDR3, the full variable domain is DGGITQSPKYLFRKEGQNVTLSCEQNLNHDAMYWYRQDPGQGLRLIYYSQIVNDFQKGDIAEGYSVSREKKESFPLTVTSAQKNPTAFYLCASSMPGGQPQHFGDGTRLSIL.

In this sample, this clone turned up a few times. This chain links TRBV7-9 with TRBJ1-1; no clear D. V lost 2 bases and J 8 bases, leaving 3 bases between the germline ends. CDR1 is SEHNR and CDR2 is FQNEAQ in the germline V gene (reference sequence). There are 10 residues in the CDR3. The CDR3 nucleotides are TGTGCCAGCAGCTTATCCGAAGCTTTCTTT. Amino acids: CASSLSEAFF.